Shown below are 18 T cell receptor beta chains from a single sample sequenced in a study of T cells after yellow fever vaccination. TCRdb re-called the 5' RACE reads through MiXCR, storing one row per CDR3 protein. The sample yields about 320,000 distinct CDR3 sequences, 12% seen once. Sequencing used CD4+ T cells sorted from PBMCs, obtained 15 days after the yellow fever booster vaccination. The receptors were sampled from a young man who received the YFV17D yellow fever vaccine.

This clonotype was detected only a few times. This chain's CDR3 is CAWSGWRGRSTDTQYF. CDR3 sequence (DNA): TGTGCCTGGAGTGGTTGGAGGGGGCGCAGCACAGATACGCAGTATTTT. The genes are TRBV30 and TRBJ2-3; the D gene is possibly TRBD1 (7 bases). Trimming took off 1 base at V and 0 bases at J, with 14 bases between the two ends. The CDR3 consists of 16 residues. The germline CDR1 and CDR2 sequences are GTSNPN and SVGIG (reference sequence).

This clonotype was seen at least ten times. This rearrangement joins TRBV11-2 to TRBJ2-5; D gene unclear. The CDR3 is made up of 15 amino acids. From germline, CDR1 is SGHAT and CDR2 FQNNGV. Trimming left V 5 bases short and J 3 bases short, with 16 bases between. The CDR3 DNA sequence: TGTGCCAGCAGCCACCATCCGGCTAAAAAAGAGACCCAGTACTTC. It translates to CASSHHPAKKETQYF.

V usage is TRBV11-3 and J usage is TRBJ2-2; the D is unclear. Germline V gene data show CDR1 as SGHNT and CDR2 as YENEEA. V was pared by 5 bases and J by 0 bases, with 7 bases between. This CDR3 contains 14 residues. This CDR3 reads CASSREPNTGELFF. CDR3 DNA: TGTGCCAGCAGCCGCGAGCCGAACACCGGGGAGCTGTTTTTT.

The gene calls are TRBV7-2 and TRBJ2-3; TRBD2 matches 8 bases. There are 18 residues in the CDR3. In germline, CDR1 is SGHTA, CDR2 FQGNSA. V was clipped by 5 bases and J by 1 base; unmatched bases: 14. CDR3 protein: CASSPRRGASPRTDTQYF. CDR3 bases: TGTGCCAGCAGCCCTCGGCGGGGGGCCTCGCCACGCACAGATACGCAGTATTTT.

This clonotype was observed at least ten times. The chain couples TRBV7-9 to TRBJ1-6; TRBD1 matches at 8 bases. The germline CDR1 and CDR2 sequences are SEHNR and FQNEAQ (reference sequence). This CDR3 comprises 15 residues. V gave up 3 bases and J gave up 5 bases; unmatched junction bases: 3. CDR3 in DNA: TGTGCCAGCAGCTTGCCGGACAGGGATAATTCACCCCTCCACTTT. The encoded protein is CASSLPDRDNSPLHF.

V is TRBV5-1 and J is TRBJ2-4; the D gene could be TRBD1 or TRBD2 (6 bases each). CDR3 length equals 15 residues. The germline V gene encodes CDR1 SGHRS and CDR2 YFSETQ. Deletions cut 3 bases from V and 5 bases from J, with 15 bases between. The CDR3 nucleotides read TGCGCCAGCAGCTCGATGGGGGGCGGGGAAAACATTCAGTACTTC. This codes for CASSSMGGGENIQYF. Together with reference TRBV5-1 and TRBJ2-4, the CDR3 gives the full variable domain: KAGVTQTPRYLIKTRGQQVTLSCSPISGHRSVSWYQQTPGQGLQFLFEYFSETQRNKGNFPGRFSGRQFSNSRSEMNVSTLELGDSALYLCASSSMGGGENIQYFGAGTRLSVL.

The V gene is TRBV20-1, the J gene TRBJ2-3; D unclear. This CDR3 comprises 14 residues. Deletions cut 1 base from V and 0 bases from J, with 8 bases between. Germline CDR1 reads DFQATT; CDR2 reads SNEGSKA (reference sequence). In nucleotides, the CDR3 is TGCAGTGCTAGAGTGGTCAGTAGCACAGATACGCAGTATTTT. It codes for CSARVVSSTDTQYF.

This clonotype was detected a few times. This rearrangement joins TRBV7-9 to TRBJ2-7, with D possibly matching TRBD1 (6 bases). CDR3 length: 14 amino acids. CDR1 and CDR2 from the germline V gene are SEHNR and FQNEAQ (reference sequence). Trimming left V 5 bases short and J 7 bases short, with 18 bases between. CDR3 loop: CASSPGTNVREQYV. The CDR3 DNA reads TGTGCCAGCAGCCCTGGGACAAACGTCCGGGAGCAGTACGTC.

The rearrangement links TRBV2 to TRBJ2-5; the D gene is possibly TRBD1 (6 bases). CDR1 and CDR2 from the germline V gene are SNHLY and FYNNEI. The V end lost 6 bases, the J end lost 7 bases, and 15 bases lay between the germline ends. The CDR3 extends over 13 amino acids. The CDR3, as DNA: TGTGCCAGCAGGAGACAGGTGGGCCTGACCCAGTACTTC. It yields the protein CASRRQVGLTQYF.

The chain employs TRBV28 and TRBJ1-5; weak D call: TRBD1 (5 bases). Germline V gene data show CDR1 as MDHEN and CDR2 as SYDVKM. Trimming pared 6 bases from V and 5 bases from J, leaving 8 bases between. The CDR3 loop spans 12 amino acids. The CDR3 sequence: CASRLGDQPQHF. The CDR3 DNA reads TGTGCCAGCAGGCTGGGGGATCAGCCCCAGCATTTT.

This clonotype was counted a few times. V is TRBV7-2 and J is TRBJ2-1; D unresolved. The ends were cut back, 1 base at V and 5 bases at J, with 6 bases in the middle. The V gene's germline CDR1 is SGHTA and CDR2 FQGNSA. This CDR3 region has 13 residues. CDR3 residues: CASSLGANNEQFF. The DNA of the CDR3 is TGTGCCAGCAGCTTAGGAGCTAACAATGAGCAGTTCTTC.

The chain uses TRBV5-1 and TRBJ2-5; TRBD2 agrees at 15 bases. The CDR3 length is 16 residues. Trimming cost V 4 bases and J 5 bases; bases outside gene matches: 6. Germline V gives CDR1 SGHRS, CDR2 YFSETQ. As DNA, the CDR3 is TGCGCCAGCAGCCCCGGACTAGCGGGGGGGCCGGAGACCCAGTACTTC. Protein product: CASSPGLAGGPETQYF.

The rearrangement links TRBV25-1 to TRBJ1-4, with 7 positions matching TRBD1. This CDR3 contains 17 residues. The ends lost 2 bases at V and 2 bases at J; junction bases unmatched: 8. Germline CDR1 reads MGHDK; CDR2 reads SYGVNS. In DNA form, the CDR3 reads TGTGCCAGCAGTGAAGGGGGCAGGGGGGGGACTAATGAAAAACTGTTTTTT. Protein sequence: CASSEGGRGGTNEKLFF. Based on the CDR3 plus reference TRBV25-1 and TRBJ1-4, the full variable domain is EADIYQTPRYLVIGTGKKITLECSQTMGHDKMYWYQQDPGMELHLIHYSYGVNSTEKGDLSSESTVSRIRTEHFPLTLESARPSHTSQYLCASSEGGRGGTNEKLFFGSGTQLSVL.

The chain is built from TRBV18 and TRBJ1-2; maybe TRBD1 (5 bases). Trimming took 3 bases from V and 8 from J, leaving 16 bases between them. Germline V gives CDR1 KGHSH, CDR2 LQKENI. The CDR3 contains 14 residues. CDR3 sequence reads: CASSPPGMRDGYTF. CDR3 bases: TGTGCCAGCTCACCCCCGGGGATGAGGGACGGCTACACCTTC.

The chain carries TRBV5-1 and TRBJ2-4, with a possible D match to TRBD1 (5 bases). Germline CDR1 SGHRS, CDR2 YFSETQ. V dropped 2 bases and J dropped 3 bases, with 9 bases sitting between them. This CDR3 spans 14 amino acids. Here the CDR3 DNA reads TGCGCCAGCAGCTTTAATAGGGGCAAAAACATTCAGTACTTC. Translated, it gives CASSFNRGKNIQYF.

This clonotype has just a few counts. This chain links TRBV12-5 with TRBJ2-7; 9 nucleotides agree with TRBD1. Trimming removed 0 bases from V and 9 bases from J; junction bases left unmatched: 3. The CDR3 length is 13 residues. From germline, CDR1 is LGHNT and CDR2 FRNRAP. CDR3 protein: CASGLVTGGVQYF. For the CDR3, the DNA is TGTGCTAGTGGTTTGGTAACAGGGGGCGTGCAGTACTTC.

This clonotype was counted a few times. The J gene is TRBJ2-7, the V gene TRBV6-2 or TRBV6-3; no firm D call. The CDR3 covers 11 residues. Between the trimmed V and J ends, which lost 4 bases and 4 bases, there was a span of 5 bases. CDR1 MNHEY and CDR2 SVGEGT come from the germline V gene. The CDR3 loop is CASSSMYEQYF. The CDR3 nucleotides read TGTGCCAGCAGTTCTATGTACGAGCAGTACTTC.

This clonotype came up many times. The CDR3 DNA sequence: TGTGCCAGCAGCCCGACGTTGGGGTATAATTCACCCCTCCACTTT. Its translation: CASSPTLGYNSPLHF. The rearrangement joins TRBV4-2 to TRBJ1-6, with D unresolved. The germline gives CDR1 LGHNA, CDR2 YNFKEQ. Trimming stripped 4 bases from V and 4 bases from J, with 11 bases between. The CDR3 contains 15 residues.